This T cell receptor (beta chain) was obtained from a study of PD-L1 blockade in urothelial cancer. Study details: Analyses used blood from 3 weeks (second dose) and 6 weeks after treatment start. Counts from blood samples showed a median of 141,255 T cells.

TCRdb's copy holds only in-frame clones and misses some; the assay was immunoSEQ multiplex PCR. The repertoire holds approximately 58,000 clones, with more than 65% as singletons. Overall study results and limits: Those with durable benefit had larger increases in tumor-associated blood clones at 3 weeks.

Of note for this clone: What it recognizes is unknown.

Deletions cut 5 bases from V and 5 bases from J, with 19 bases between. This CDR3 is 15 amino acids long. The germline V gene encodes CDR1 GTSNPN and CDR2 SVGIG (reference sequence). V is TRBV30 and J is TRBJ2-1; D remains unclear. The receptor's source is a man between 65 and 85 years old with urothelial cancer. The specimen was PBMCs, collected around atezolizumab (anti-PD-L1) treatment. CDR3 loop: CAWLGDSLSHNEQFF. DNA of the CDR3: TGTGCCTGGTTAGGCGACTCTCTATCTCACAATGAGCAGTTCTTC. Complete variable domain (other parts from reference TRBV30 and TRBJ2-1): SQTIHQWPATLVQPVGSPLSLECTVEGTSNPNLYWYRQAAGRGLQLLFYSVGIGQISSEVPQNLSASRPQDRQFILSSKKLLLSDSGFYLCAWLGDSLSHNEQFFGPGTRLTVL.